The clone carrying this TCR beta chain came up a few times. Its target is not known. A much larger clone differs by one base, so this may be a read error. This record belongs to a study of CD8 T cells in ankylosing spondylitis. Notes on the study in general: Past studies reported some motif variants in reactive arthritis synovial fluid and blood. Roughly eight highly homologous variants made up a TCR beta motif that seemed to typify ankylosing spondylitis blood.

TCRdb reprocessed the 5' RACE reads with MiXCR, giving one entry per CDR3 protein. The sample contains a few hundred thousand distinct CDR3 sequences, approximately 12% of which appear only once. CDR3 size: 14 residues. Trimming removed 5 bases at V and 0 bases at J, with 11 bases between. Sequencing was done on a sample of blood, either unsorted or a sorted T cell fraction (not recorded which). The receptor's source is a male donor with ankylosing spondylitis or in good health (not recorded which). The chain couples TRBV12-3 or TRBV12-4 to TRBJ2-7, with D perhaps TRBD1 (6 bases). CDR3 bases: TGTGCCAGCAGTCACCGGGACAACTCCTACGAGCAGTACTTC. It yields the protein CASSHRDNSYEQYF.